The 26 T cell receptor beta chains presented below share a single source sample, sequenced in a study of T cells expressing NK-cell markers. TCRdb processed the 5' RACE reads again and assigns one entry to each CDR3 protein, with no DNA. The sample data list 550,000 to 600,000 distinct CDR3 sequences. Sequencing was done on a sample of blood T cells: a sorted CD56 or NKG2C T cell subset, CD4+ or CD8+ T cells, or bulk PBMC T cells (not recorded which). Source of these receptors: a man aged 18 to 30 in good health.

This rearrangement joins TRBV4-1 to TRBJ1-3; TCRdb's D call, TRBD1, is unchecked because there is no DNA. From germline, CDR1 is MGHRA and CDR2 YSYEKL. The CDR3 contains 17 residues. The CDR3 reads CASSQPGQGVSGNTIYF.

This rearrangement joins TRBV7-9 to TRBJ2-1; TCRdb lists TRBD2, though no DNA is available to test this call. Germline CDR1 SEHNR, CDR2 FQNEAQ (reference sequence). The CDR3 covers 16 residues. This CDR3 is CASSRRGLAGGDEQFF.

This chain connects TRBV6-1 to TRBJ2-7; the TRBD2 assignment by TCRdb is unverifiable without DNA. CDR1 is MNHNS and CDR2 is SASEGT in the germline V gene. CDR3 length equals 13 residues. Here the CDR3 reads CASTGSGSYEQYF.

V is TRBV10-3 and J is TRBJ2-1; the TCRdb D gene call, TRBD2, has no DNA to confirm it. CDR1 is ENHRY, CDR2 SYGVKD, per germline. This CDR3 region has 13 residues. This CDR3 is CATLLEAPNEQFF.

The V and J genes are TRBV27 and TRBJ2-3; the TCRdb call, TRBD2, lacks DNA for checking. Germline CDR1 MNHEY, CDR2 SMNVEV (reference sequence). CDR3 length: 16 residues. Here the CDR3 reads CASSYIAGELTDTQYF.

The genes are TRBV4-3 and TRBJ2-5; TCRdb selects TRBD2, and the lack of DNA leaves this call unchecked. Per germline, CDR1 LGHNA and CDR2 YSLEER. This CDR3 contains 16 residues. CDR3: CASSQDGSGGQETQYF.

The CDR3 loop reads CASSLGTRGLYEQFF. The V call is TRBV5-1, the J call TRBJ2-1; the TCRdb D gene call, TRBD1, has no DNA to confirm it. Germline values: CDR1 SGHRS, CDR2 YFSETQ. This CDR3 region has 15 residues.

The chain is built from TRBV15 and TRBJ2-1; TCRdb designates TRBD2, a call that cannot be tested without DNA. CDR1 and CDR2 from the germline V gene are LNHNV and YYDKDF (reference sequence). The CDR3 sequence is 16 residues long. CDR3 sequence reads: CATSRDDQRVYNEQFF.

The chain combines TRBV29-1 with TRBJ2-3; TCRdb picks TRBD1, but there is no DNA to check that call. The germline V gene has CDR1 SQVTM and CDR2 ANQGSEA. CDR3 length equals 13 residues. The CDR3 here is CSVKGALTDTQYF.

The chain combines TRBV6-5 with TRBJ1-1; TCRdb reports TRBD1, a call that lacks DNA to check it against. This CDR3 comprises 18 residues. Germline V gene lookup returns CDR1 MNHEY and CDR2 SVGAGI. This CDR3 is CASSYRISRAGEGTEAFF.

CDR3 sequence: CASKTGVDSPLHF. The chain combines TRBV6-1 with TRBJ1-6; TCRdb proposes TRBD1, but this gene call is untestable without DNA. The CDR3 is 13 amino acids. Germline V lookup: CDR1 MNHNS, CDR2 SASEGT.

The chain recombines TRBV20-1 with TRBJ2-3; TCRdb outputs TRBD1, but without DNA this stays unchecked. The length of the CDR3 is 18 residues. Germline V gene sequence: CDR1 DFQATT, CDR2 SNEGSKA (reference sequence). The chain's CDR3 is CSATTGIGAGKSTDTQYF.

The chain has TRBV5-1 and TRBJ2-7; no DNA is available, so the TRBD1 call from TCRdb remains unchecked. CDR3 length: 12 residues. Germline values: CDR1 SGHRS, CDR2 YFSETQ. CDR3 region: CASSLDFGPLYF.

This chain joins TRBV27 and TRBJ1-1; TCRdb designates TRBD1, a call that cannot be tested without DNA. Germline assignment: CDR1 MNHEY and CDR2 SMNVEV (reference sequence). The CDR3 loop spans 15 amino acids. CDR3 region: CASSPGPDRGPEAFF.

The chain is built from TRBV3-1 and TRBJ2-7; no DNA is available, so the TRBD1 call from TCRdb remains unchecked. Germline V gene lookup returns CDR1 LGHDT and CDR2 YNNKEL (reference sequence). This CDR3 comprises 14 residues. The CDR3 spells CASSPRTGVGEQYF.

This chain uses TRBV20-1 with TRBJ2-7; checking the TCRdb D call of TRBD2 is not possible without DNA. The CDR3 sequence is 14 residues long. From germline, CDR1 is DFQATT and CDR2 SNEGSKA (reference sequence). CDR3 protein: CSARGTSGTEEQYF.

The genes are TRBV5-1 and TRBJ2-1; the TRBD1 assignment by TCRdb is unverifiable without DNA. Germline values: CDR1 SGHRS, CDR2 YFSETQ. This CDR3 comprises 15 residues. CDR3 in amino acids: CASSSLTLGDNEQFF.

This rearrangement joins TRBV29-1 to TRBJ2-7; lacking DNA, the TRBD1 call made by TCRdb goes unchecked. Looked up from germline, CDR1 is SQVTM and CDR2 is ANQGSEA. CDR3 length: 15 residues. CDR3 sequence reads: CSVEDEGSGTYEQYF.

The V gene is TRBV20-1, the J gene TRBJ1-5. The CDR3 totals 15 residues. Germline V lookup: CDR1 DFQATT, CDR2 SNEGSKA (reference sequence). This CDR3 reads CSARVAFDSNQPQHF.

V gene TRBV4-2 combines with J gene TRBJ2-1; TCRdb lists TRBD2, though no DNA is available to test this call. Germline values: CDR1 LGHNA, CDR2 YNFKEQ. This CDR3 is built from 19 residues. Here the CDR3 reads CASSPDHPTLAGDGNEQFF.

The V gene is TRBV6-6, the J gene TRBJ1-4; TCRdb selects TRBD1, and the lack of DNA leaves this call unchecked. The CDR3 contains 13 residues. CDR1 MNHNY and CDR2 SVGAGI come from the germline V gene (reference sequence). This CDR3 is CASTRGANEKLFF.

The gene calls are TRBV16 and TRBJ1-2. The CDR3 runs 17 residues. Germline V gives CDR1 KGHSY, CDR2 FQNENV. CDR3 loop: CASSQLNGGKDKIGYTF.

This rearrangement joins TRBV7-6 to TRBJ2-1; the TCRdb D gene call, TRBD2, has no DNA to confirm it. The CDR3 contains 17 residues. Germline CDR1 is SGHVS and CDR2 is FNYEAQ. The CDR3 sequence: CASSLANQPGLANEQFF.

The genes are TRBV18 and TRBJ2-5; checking the TCRdb D call of TRBD2 is not possible without DNA. The CDR3 extends over 16 amino acids. Looked up from germline, CDR1 is KGHSH and CDR2 is LQKENI. The CDR3 reads CASSPLSSGRGETQYF.

The chain links TRBV7-9 to TRBJ2-1; TCRdb designates TRBD1, a call that cannot be tested without DNA. The CDR3 contains 12 residues. Per the germline V gene, CDR1 is SEHNR and CDR2 is FQNEAQ (reference sequence). The CDR3 spells CASSQYGAVKFF.

V and J are TRBV6-5 and TRBJ1-5; TCRdb reports TRBD1, a call that lacks DNA to check it against. Germline lookup yields CDR1 MNHEY and CDR2 SVGAGI. The CDR3 covers 15 residues. The CDR3 sequence is CASSYRTGVDQPQHF.